This entry lists 5 T cell receptor beta chains sequenced from one sample in a study of post-analysis software for immune sequencing data. Study outcomes and limitations: When patients were compared with controls, a handful of TRBV segments were more frequent, TRBV5-6, TRBV5-1 and TRBV20-1 among them.

These receptors have no known antigen. cDNA libraries of TCR beta carried unique molecular identifiers. Using its own MiXCR run on the PCR reads, TCRdb lists one record per CDR3 protein. Among some 690,000 distinct CDR3 sequences listed, around 64% were seen once. Sequencing was performed on blood. These receptors were taken from a girl aged 2 to 9 with multiple sclerosis.

The J gene is TRBJ1-6, the V gene TRBV7-2; TRBD1 might be the D (5 bases). The germline CDR1 and CDR2 sequences are SGHTA and FQGNSA. V gave up 5 bases and J gave up 0 bases, with 14 bases separating them. This CDR3 region has 17 residues. The chain's CDR3 is CASSPSGPGSYNSPLHF. CDR3 in DNA: TGTGCCAGCAGCCCGTCGGGGCCAGGCTCCTATAATTCACCCCTCCACTTT.

In this sample, this clonotype turned up a few times. This chain uses TRBV20-1 with TRBJ2-4, with D possibly called TRBD1 or TRBD2 (5 bases each). Germline loops: CDR1 DFQATT, CDR2 SNEGSKA (reference sequence). Trimming cost V 0 bases and J 11 bases, with 17 bases left between them. CDR3 length: 14 residues. CDR3 coding DNA: TGCAGTGCTAGAGATCGCCTAGGTCAGGGAGTTCAGTACTTC. It yields the protein CSARDRLGQGVQYF.

This chain links TRBV28 with TRBJ2-1, with D maybe TRBD1 (5 bases). CDR3 length equals 15 residues. Trimming left V 5 bases short and J 2 bases short, with 13 bases between. Germline-derived CDR1 and CDR2 are MDHEN and SYDVKM. CDR3 nucleotide sequence: TGTGCCAGCAGTGCCCGGATGGGGCCCTACAATGAGCAGTTCTTC. It encodes CASSARMGPYNEQFF.

This rearrangement joins TRBV14 to TRBJ2-5, with 10 bases aligning to TRBD1. The CDR3 is 16 residues long. Germline-derived CDR1 and CDR2 are SGHDN and FVKESK. With V trimmed by 4 bases and J by 5 bases, 10 bases remained unmatched. The CDR3 reads CASSPWDRGGWETQYF. CDR3 nucleotide sequence: TGTGCCAGCAGCCCCTGGGACAGGGGAGGTTGGGAGACCCAGTACTTC. The entire variable domain, with the rest obtained from reference TRBV14 and TRBJ2-5, is as follows: EAGVTQFPSHSVIEKGQTVTLRCDPISGHDNLYWYRRVMGKEIKFLLHFVKESKQDESGMPNNRFLAERTGGTYSTLKVQPAELEDSGVYFCASSPWDRGGWETQYFGPGTRLLVL.

The chain combines TRBV13 with TRBJ2-5; D not resolved. The germline gives CDR1 PRHDT, CDR2 FYEKMQ (reference sequence). This CDR3 is built from 14 residues. The germline V and J ends were trimmed by 2 bases and 3 bases, with 10 bases remaining between them. CDR3 DNA sequence: TGTGCCAGCAGCTTAAGCAGACTGGAAGAGACCCAGTACTTC. It yields the protein CASSLSRLEETQYF.